The T cell receptor (beta chain) described here comes from a study of CD8+ T cells in alopecia areata. The CDR3 loop spans 13 amino acids. Per germline, CDR1 SQVTM and CDR2 ANQGSEA. V lost 7 bases and J lost 2; bases outside the gene matches: 6. Isolated RNA was reverse transcribed into cDNA used as the sequencing template. The method was immunoSEQ multiplex PCR; TCRdb's version includes in-frame clones alone and lacks a portion of them. This table has 200,000 to 250,000 clones, more than 55% appearing once. As to treatment: oral pan-JAK inhibitor, 5-10 mg twice daily. This clone was seen only a few times.

The TCR originated in a human donor with alopecia areata. Here the sequenced sample was CD4+ T cells sorted from blood, taken at approximately week 45, from a patient treated with tofacitinib. This chain joins TRBV29-1 and TRBJ2-3, with 7 bases lining up with TRBD1. In DNA form, the CDR3 reads TGCAGCGACGCGACAGGGCTCACAGATACGCAGTATTTT. This translates into CSDATGLTDTQYF.